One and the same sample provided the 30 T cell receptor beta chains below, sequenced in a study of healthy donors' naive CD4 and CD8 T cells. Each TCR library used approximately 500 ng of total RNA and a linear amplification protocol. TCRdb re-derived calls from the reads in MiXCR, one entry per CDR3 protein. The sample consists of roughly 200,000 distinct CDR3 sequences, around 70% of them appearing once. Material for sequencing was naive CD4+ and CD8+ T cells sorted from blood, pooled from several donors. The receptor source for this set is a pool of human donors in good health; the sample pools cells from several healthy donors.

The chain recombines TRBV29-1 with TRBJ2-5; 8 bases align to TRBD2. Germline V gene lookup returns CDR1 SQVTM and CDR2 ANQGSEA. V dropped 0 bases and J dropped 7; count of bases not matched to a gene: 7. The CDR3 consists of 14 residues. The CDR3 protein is CSVEEREDVWTQYF. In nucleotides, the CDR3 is TGCAGCGTTGAAGAGCGGGAGGACGTATGGACCCAGTACTTC.

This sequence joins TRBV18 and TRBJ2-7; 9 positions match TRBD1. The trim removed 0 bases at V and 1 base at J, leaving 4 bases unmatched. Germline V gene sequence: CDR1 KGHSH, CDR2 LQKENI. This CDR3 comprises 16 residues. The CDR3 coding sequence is TGTGCCAGCTCACCACCTGGGACAGGGTTATCCTACGAGCAGTACTTC. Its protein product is CASSPPGTGLSYEQYF.

The CDR3 spells CASSYSGSYSGNTIYF. CDR3 nucleotide sequence: TGTGCCAGCAGTTACTCAGGGAGCTACTCTGGAAACACCATATATTTT. The chain uses TRBV6-6 and TRBJ1-3, with D unclear. CDR1 is MNHNY and CDR2 is SVGAGI in the germline V gene (reference sequence). V lost 0 bases and J lost 0, with 9 bases in between. The CDR3 contains 16 residues.

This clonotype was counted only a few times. CDR3 region: CASSLANGENTEAFF. The CDR3, as DNA: TGTGCCAGCAGCTTAGCGAATGGAGAGAACACTGAAGCTTTCTTT. V and J are TRBV11-3 and TRBJ1-1; unclear D gene. V was cut by 1 base and J by 1 base, with 10 bases left in between. The CDR3 is made up of 15 amino acids. In germline, CDR1 is SGHNT, CDR2 YENEEA.

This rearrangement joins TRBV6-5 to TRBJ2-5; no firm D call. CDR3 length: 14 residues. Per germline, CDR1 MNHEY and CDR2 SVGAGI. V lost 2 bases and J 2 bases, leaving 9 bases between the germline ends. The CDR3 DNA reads TGTGCCAGCAGTTACGCCACAGCTCAAGAGACCCAGTACTTC. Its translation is CASSYATAQETQYF.

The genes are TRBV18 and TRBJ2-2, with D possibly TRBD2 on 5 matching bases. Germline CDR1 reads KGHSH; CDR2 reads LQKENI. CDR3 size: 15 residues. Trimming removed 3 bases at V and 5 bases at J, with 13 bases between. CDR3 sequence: CASSPPEGPTGELFF. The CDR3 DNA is TGTGCCAGCTCACCGCCTGAGGGCCCTACCGGGGAGCTGTTTTTT.

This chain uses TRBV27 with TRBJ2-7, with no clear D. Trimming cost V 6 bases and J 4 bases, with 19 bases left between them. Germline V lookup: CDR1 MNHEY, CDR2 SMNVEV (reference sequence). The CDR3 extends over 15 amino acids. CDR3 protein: CASSPRTASVYEQYF. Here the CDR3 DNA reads TGTGCCAGCAGCCCACGGACCGCTTCTGTGTACGAGCAGTACTTC.

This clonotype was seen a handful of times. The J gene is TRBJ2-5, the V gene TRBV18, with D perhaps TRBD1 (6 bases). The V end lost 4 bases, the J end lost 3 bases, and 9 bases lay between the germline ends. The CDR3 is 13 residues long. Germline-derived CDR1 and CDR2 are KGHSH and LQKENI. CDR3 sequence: CASSLPGEETQYF. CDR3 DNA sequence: TGTGCCAGCTCACTCCCAGGGGAAGAGACCCAGTACTTC.

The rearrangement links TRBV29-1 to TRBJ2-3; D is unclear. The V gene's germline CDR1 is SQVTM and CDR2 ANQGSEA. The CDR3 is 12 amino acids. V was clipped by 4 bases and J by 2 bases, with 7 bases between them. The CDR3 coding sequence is TGCAGCGTTGCGCCCGCCACAGATACGCAGTATTTT. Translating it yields CSVAPATDTQYF.

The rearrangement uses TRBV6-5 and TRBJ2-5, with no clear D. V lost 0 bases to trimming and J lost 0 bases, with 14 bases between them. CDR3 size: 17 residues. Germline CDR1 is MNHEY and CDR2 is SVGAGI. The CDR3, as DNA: TGTGCCAGCAGTTACTCGAGGTCAGCCCTGTACCAAGAGACCCAGTACTTC. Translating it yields CASSYSRSALYQETQYF.

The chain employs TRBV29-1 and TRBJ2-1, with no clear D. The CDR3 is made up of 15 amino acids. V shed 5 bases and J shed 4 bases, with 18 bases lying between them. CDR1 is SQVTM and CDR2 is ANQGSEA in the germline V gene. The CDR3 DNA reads TGCAGCGTTTTGTCTCCAGACTCCGTATACAATGAGCAGTTCTTC. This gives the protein CSVLSPDSVYNEQFF.

The CDR3 DNA sequence: TGTGCCAGCCCCGGGACTAGCGGTCTAGGTACGCAGTATTTT. It is translated as CASPGTSGLGTQYF. V is TRBV5-6 and J is TRBJ2-3; the match to TRBD2 covers 11 bases. The CDR3 has 14 residues. With 7 bases clipped from V and 8 bases from J, the junction kept 9 bases outside the gene matches. Germline values: CDR1 SGHDT, CDR2 YYEEEE.

The CDR3 sequence: CASSYNRPGRESSYNEQFF. DNA of the CDR3: TGTGCCAGCAGTTACAACCGTCCGGGGAGGGAGAGCTCCTACAATGAGCAGTTCTTC. The chain links TRBV6-5 to TRBJ2-1; TRBD2 agrees at 7 bases. The V gene end was trimmed by 2 bases and the J gene end by 0 bases; junction bases not matched to a gene: 13. The V gene's germline CDR1 is MNHEY and CDR2 SVGAGI. CDR3 size: 19 residues.

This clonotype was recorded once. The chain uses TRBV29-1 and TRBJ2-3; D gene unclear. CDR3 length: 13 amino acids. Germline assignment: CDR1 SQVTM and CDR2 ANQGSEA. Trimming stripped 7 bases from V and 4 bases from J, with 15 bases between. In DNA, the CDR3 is TGCAGCGCCTCGTCCGCTATTGCAGATACGCAGTATTTT. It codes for CSASSAIADTQYF.

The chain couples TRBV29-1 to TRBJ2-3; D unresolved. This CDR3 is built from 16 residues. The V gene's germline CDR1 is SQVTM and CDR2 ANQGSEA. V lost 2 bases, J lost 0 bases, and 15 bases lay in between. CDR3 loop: CSVEREWVSSTDTQYF. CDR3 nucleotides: TGCAGCGTTGAACGAGAATGGGTTTCTAGCACAGATACGCAGTATTTT.

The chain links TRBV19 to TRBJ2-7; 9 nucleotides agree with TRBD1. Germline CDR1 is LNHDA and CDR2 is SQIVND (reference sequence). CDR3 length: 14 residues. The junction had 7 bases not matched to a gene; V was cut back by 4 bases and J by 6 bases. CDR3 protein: CASSTRTGVIEQYF. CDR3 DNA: TGTGCCAGTAGTACCAGGACAGGGGTAATCGAGCAGTACTTC.

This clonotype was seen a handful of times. CDR3 sequence (DNA): TGTGCCAGTAGTCTTGCCGGAAGGGATTCCGAGCAGTACTTC. As protein: CASSLAGRDSEQYF. The V and J genes are TRBV19 and TRBJ2-7, with unresolved D. Trimming took 5 bases from V and 6 from J, leaving 17 bases between them. The germline CDR1 and CDR2 sequences are LNHDA and SQIVND (reference sequence). CDR3 length: 14 amino acids.

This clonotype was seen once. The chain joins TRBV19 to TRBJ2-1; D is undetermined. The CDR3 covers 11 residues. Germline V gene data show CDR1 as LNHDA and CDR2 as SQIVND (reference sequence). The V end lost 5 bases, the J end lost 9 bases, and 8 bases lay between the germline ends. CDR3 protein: CASSVVGEQFF. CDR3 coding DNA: TGTGCCAGTAGTGTGGTCGGTGAGCAGTTCTTC.

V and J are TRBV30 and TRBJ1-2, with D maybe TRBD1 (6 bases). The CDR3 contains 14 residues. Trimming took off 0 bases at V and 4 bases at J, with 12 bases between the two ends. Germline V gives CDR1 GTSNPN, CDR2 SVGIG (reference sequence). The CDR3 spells CAWSVPGAGYGYTF. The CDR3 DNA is TGTGCCTGGAGTGTACCGGGGGCTGGCTATGGCTACACCTTC.

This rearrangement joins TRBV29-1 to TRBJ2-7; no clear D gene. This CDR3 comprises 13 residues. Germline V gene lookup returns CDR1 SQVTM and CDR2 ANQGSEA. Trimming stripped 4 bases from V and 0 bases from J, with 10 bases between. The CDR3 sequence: CSVGTANSYEQYF. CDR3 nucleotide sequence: TGCAGCGTTGGCACAGCTAACTCCTACGAGCAGTACTTC.

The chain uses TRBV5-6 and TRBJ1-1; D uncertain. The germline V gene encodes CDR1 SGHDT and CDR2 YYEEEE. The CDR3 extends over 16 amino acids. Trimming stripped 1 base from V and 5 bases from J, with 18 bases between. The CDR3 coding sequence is TGTGCCAGCAGCTTGCATCCTCTAGGGCTTTTTACTGAAGCTTTCTTT. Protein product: CASSLHPLGLFTEAFF. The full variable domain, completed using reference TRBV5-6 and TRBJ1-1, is DAGVTQSPTHLIKTRGQQVTLRCSPKSGHDTVSWYQQALGQGPQFIFQYYEEEERQRGNFPDRFSGHQFPNYSSELNVNALLLGDSALYLCASSLHPLGLFTEAFFGQGTRLTVV.

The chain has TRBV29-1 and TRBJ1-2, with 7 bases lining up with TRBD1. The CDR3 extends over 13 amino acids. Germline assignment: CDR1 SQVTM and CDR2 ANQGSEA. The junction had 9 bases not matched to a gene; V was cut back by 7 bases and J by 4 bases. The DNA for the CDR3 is TGCAGCGCCCAAAGGGGGCTAGCCTATGGCTACACCTTC. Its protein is CSAQRGLAYGYTF.

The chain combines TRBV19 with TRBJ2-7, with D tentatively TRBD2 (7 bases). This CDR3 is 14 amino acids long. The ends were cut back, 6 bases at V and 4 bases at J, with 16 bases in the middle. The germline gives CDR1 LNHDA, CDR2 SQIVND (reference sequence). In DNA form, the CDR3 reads TGTGCCAGTAGGGGGACTAACAGGGCTTACGAGCAGTACTTC. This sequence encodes CASRGTNRAYEQYF.

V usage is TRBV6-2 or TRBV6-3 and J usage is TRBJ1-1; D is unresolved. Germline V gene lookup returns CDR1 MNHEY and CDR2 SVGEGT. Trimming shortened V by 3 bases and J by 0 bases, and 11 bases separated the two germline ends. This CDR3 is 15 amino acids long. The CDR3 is CASSYVGNMNTEAFF. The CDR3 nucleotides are TGTGCCAGCAGTTATGTAGGGAATATGAACACTGAAGCTTTCTTT.

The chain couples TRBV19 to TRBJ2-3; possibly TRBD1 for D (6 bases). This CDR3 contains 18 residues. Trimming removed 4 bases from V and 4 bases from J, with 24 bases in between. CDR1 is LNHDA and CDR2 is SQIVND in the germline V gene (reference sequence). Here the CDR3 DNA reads TGTGCCAGTAGTACAAATAAGGACAGCAGGATATGGGCAGATACGCAGTATTTT. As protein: CASSTNKDSRIWADTQYF.

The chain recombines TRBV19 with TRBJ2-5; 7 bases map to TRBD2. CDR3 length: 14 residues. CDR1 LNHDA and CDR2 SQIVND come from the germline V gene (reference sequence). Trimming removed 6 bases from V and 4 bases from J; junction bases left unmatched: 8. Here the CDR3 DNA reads TGTGCCAGTAGCCCTCGTTCGGGGGGAGAGACCCAGTACTTC. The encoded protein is CASSPRSGGETQYF.

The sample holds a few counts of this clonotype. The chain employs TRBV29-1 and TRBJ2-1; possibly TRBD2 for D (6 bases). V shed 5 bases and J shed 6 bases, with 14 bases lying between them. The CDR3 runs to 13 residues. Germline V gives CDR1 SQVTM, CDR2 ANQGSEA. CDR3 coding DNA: TGCAGCGTTTTGGGCGGGATCGTCAATGAGCAGTTCTTC. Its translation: CSVLGGIVNEQFF.

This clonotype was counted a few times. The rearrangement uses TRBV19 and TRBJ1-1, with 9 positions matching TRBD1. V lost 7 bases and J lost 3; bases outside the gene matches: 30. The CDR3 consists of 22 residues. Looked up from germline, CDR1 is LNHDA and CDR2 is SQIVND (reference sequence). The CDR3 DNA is TGTGCCAGTACCACGGGCCAGCTAACATTGTGGGGACAGGGAAACCGGCACACTGAAGCTTTCTTT. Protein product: CASTTGQLTLWGQGNRHTEAFF.

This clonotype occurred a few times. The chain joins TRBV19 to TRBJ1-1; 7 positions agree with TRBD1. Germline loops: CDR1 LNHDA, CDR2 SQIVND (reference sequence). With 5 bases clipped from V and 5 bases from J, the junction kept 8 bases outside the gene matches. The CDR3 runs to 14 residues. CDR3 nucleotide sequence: TGTGCCAGTAGTCCGACACAGGGGAGGACTGAAGCTTTCTTT. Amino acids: CASSPTQGRTEAFF.

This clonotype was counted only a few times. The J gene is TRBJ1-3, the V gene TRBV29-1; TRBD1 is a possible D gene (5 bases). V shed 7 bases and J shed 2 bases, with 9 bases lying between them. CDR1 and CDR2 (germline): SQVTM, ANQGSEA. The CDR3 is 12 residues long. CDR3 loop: CSAGGAGNTIYF. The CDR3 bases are TGCAGCGCTGGAGGGGCTGGAAACACCATATATTTT.